The 22 T cell receptor beta chains reported below all come from one sample, sequenced in a study of blood T cell repertoires in COVID-19. Using immunoSEQ multiplex PCR, the repertoire was profiled, and TCRdb retains in-frame clones only, with some absent. The data contain 350,000 or so clones, 89% of them singletons. Sequenced input: peripheral blood. The receptors shown here come from a woman aged 60-70 years with COVID-19, enrolled during active disease.

The chain has TRBV27 and TRBJ2-3; 8 bases line up with TRBD2. J lost 0 bases, V lost 6 bases, and 11 bases had no gene match. Germline assignment: CDR1 MNHEY and CDR2 SMNVEV (reference sequence). The length of the CDR3 is 17 residues. CDR3 in amino acids: CASRRASGGGSTDTQYF. CDR3 nucleotides: TGTGCCAGCAGGAGGGCGTCGGGGGGGGGAAGCACAGATACGCAGTATTTT.

The CDR3 DNA is TGTGCCAGCAGTTTATCGGGGGGGGCGGGAAGCAATCAGCCCCAGCATTTT. Its translation: CASSLSGGAGSNQPQHF. This chain uses TRBV27 with TRBJ1-5, with D possibly being TRBD1 (6 bases). The CDR3 is 17 residues long. Trimming removed 0 bases at V and 1 base at J, with 13 bases between. Germline CDR1 reads MNHEY; CDR2 reads SMNVEV (reference sequence).

The chain has TRBV5-1 and TRBJ1-2, with D possibly being TRBD1 (5 bases). Per germline, CDR1 SGHRS and CDR2 YFSETQ. Trimming removed 0 bases from V and 7 bases from J, with 16 bases in between. CDR3 length: 15 amino acids. CDR3: CASSLAVGGIRGYTF. The DNA of the CDR3 is TGCGCCAGCAGCTTGGCCGTCGGGGGAATCCGTGGCTACACCTTC.

The V gene is TRBV6-5, the J gene TRBJ1-5, with 7 bases that match TRBD1. This CDR3 region has 13 residues. Germline CDR1 MNHEY, CDR2 SVGAGI. With V trimmed by 6 bases and J by 5 bases, 4 bases remained unmatched. Here the CDR3 reads CASRGQTYQPQHF. DNA of the CDR3: TGTGCCAGCAGGGGACAGACGTATCAGCCCCAGCATTTT.

The rearrangement links TRBV15 to TRBJ1-5; TRBD1 agrees at 8 bases. Looked up from germline, CDR1 is LNHNV and CDR2 is YYDKDF (reference sequence). This CDR3 has 17 amino acids. Germline trimming cut 0 bases from V and 1 base from J; bases unmatched to any gene: 5. CDR3: CATSRDRTGKSNQPQHF. The CDR3 nucleotides read TGTGCCACCAGCAGAGACCGGACAGGGAAGAGCAATCAGCCCCAGCATTTT.

The genes are TRBV19 and TRBJ1-4, with D tentatively TRBD1 (5 bases). The CDR3 is 16 amino acids. Trimming pared 4 bases from V and 0 bases from J, leaving 12 bases between. In germline, CDR1 is LNHDA, CDR2 SQIVND (reference sequence). Here the CDR3 DNA reads TGTGCCAGTAGTACTGGGACTGTGACAACTAATGAAAAACTGTTTTTT. Its protein product is CASSTGTVTTNEKLFF.

The rearrangement joins TRBV19 to TRBJ1-1, with D perhaps matching TRBD1 (6 bases). Trimming pared 2 bases from V and 5 bases from J, leaving 12 bases between. CDR3 size: 14 residues. Germline V CDR1 and CDR2: LNHDA, SQIVND (reference sequence). The CDR3 region has the DNA TGTGCCAGTAGTATACAGGGGACTAGGACTGAAGCTTTCTTT. Its protein is CASSIQGTRTEAFF. Together with reference TRBV19 and TRBJ1-1, the CDR3 gives the full variable domain: DGGITQSPKYLFRKEGQNVTLSCEQNLNHDAMYWYRQDPGQGLRLIYYSQIVNDFQKGDIAEGYSVSREKKESFPLTVTSAQKNPTAFYLCASSIQGTRTEAFFGQGTRLTVV.

The table lists this clone with a count of one. The CDR3 here is CASSRDRPRGTDTQYF. In nucleotides, the CDR3 is TGTGCCAGCAGCCGGGACAGGCCGCGTGGCACAGATACGCAGTATTTT. The rearrangement uses TRBV5-8 and TRBJ2-3, with 8 bases that match TRBD1. The CDR3 sequence is 16 residues long. Losses at the gene ends were 4 bases for V and 1 base for J; bases not matched to a gene: 8. The V gene's germline CDR1 is SGHTS and CDR2 YDEGEE.

This clone came up a few times. The rearrangement links TRBV6-5 to TRBJ2-1; 10 bases are a match to TRBD1. The CDR3 runs to 16 residues. J gave up 5 bases and V 2 bases, and 6 bases lay outside the gene matches. Germline lookup yields CDR1 MNHEY and CDR2 SVGAGI. CDR3 in amino acids: CASSYPGTGAHNEQFF. The DNA for the CDR3 is TGTGCCAGCAGTTACCCGGGGACAGGGGCTCACAATGAGCAGTTCTTC.

J is TRBJ1-1 and V is TRBV5-1; D unclear. The V end was cut by 9 bases, the J end by 4 bases, with 16 bases between. From germline, CDR1 is SGHRS and CDR2 YFSETQ. This CDR3 comprises 13 residues. CDR3 DNA sequence: TGCGCCAACAAGACGGGTAGTGGCACTGAAGCTTTCTTT. The encoded protein is CANKTGSGTEAFF.

This chain joins TRBV19 and TRBJ2-5; weak D call: TRBD2 (6 bases). The V gene lost 10 bases and the J gene lost 1 base, with 25 bases spanning the gap. Germline V gives CDR1 LNHDA, CDR2 SQIVND (reference sequence). This CDR3 region has 17 residues. CDR3 in amino acids: CATKDGGEWGSQETQYF. In nucleotides, the CDR3 is TGTGCCACTAAGGACGGGGGAGAGTGGGGTTCCCAAGAGACCCAGTACTTC.

V gene TRBV19 combines with J gene TRBJ1-5, with D possibly matching TRBD1 (5 bases). With 5 bases removed from V and 0 bases from J, the gap between germline ends came to 17 bases. The CDR3 is 17 residues long. The germline CDR1 and CDR2 sequences are LNHDA and SQIVND (reference sequence). The DNA for the CDR3 is TGTGCCAGTAGTCCTACAAGGGGCTACACTAGCAATCAGCCCCAGCATTTT. It is translated as CASSPTRGYTSNQPQHF.

About this clone: At one end, the junction sequence differs from germline, possibly due to a read error. CDR3 bases: TGTGCCAGTGGTCTACCGGACATCCCCAAACTTTTC. This codes for CASGLPDIPKLF. The chain is built from TRBV19 and TRBJ2-4; maybe TRBD1 (5 bases). This CDR3 has 12 amino acids. In germline, CDR1 is LNHDA, CDR2 SQIVND (reference sequence).

This chain connects TRBV6-5 to TRBJ1-4, with D perhaps TRBD1 (6 bases). Per the germline V gene, CDR1 is MNHEY and CDR2 is SVGAGI. V lost 8 bases and J 7 bases, leaving 17 bases between the germline ends. The CDR3 contains 14 residues. The CDR3 region is CASREQGVIEKLFF. The CDR3 DNA sequence: TGTGCCAGCCGGGAACAGGGCGTTATTGAAAAACTGTTTTTT.

Details on this clone: Compared with germline, one end of the junction differs, possibly owing to a read error. CDR3 nucleotides: TGTGCCAGCAGCCCCGAGAATTTT. Translating gives CASSPENF. The genes are TRBV7-9 and TRBJ1-3; no clear D. There are 8 residues in the CDR3. Germline V lookup: CDR1 SEHNR, CDR2 FQNEAQ (reference sequence).

This clone was counted once. V is TRBV6-1 and J is TRBJ1-2; perhaps TRBD1 as D (5 bases). V lost 2 bases, J lost 8 bases, and 12 bases lay in between. Per the germline V gene, CDR1 is MNHNS and CDR2 is SASEGT. The CDR3 sequence is 13 residues long. The CDR3, as DNA: TGTGCCAGCAGTGAATTCCGGGGGGGAGGCTACACCTTC. It codes for CASSEFRGGGYTF.

The chain has TRBV19 and TRBJ2-1, with TRBD2 identical over 10 bases. The CDR3 contains 16 residues. Looked up from germline, CDR1 is LNHDA and CDR2 is SQIVND (reference sequence). V was clipped by 2 bases and J by 7 bases; unmatched bases: 8. The CDR3 protein is CASSILASGGINEQFF. The DNA of the CDR3 is TGTGCCAGTAGTATATTGGCTAGCGGGGGAATAAATGAGCAGTTCTTC.

The CDR3 nucleotides read TGTGCCAGCGGGGAAAAAGCTAACTATGGCTACACCTTC. This translates into CASGEKANYGYTF. The chain links TRBV19 to TRBJ1-2; D gene ambiguous. V was trimmed by 9 bases and J by 0 bases, leaving 11 bases between them. CDR1 is LNHDA, CDR2 SQIVND, per germline (reference sequence). The CDR3 has 13 residues. The full variable domain, its missing parts supplied by reference TRBV19 and TRBJ1-2, is DGGITQSPKYLFRKEGQNVTLSCEQNLNHDAMYWYRQDPGQGLRLIYYSQIVNDFQKGDIAEGYSVSREKKESFPLTVTSAQKNPTAFYLCASGEKANYGYTFGSGTRLTVV.

The V call is TRBV2, the J call TRBJ1-1, with a weak D call TRBD1 (5 bases). The CDR3 runs to 13 residues. CDR1 is SNHLY, CDR2 FYNNEI, per germline. V was shortened by 3 bases and J by 5 bases, with 10 bases between the two germline ends. The DNA for the CDR3 is TGTGCCAGCAGTGAGGGGCTATGGACTGAAGCTTTCTTT. This codes for CASSEGLWTEAFF.

The chain has TRBV7-2 and TRBJ2-5, with D possibly being TRBD1 (5 bases). The CDR3 totals 16 residues. Per germline, CDR1 SGHTA and CDR2 FQGNSA. V was pared by 4 bases and J by 5 bases, with 20 bases between. The chain's CDR3 is CASSSRGGRAQETQYF. For the CDR3, the DNA is TGTGCCAGCAGCTCCCGAGGCGGCAGGGCCCAGGAGACCCAGTACTTC. The complete variable domain, with remaining parts taken from reference TRBV7-2 and TRBJ2-5, reads GAGVSQSPSNKVTEKGKDVELRCDPISGHTALYWYRQSLGQGLEFLIYFQGNSAPDKSGLPSDRFSAERTGGSVSTLTIQRTQQEDSAVYLCASSSRGGRAQETQYFGPGTRLLVL.

The CDR3 loop reads CASSFFGGYTF. CDR3 nucleotide sequence: TGTGCCAGCAGTTTTTTCGGGGGCTACACCTTC. The chain employs TRBV28 and TRBJ1-2; D is ambiguous. With 3 bases removed from V and 8 bases from J, the gap between germline ends came to 7 bases. Per the germline V gene, CDR1 is MDHEN and CDR2 is SYDVKM. The CDR3 length is 11 residues.

The chain combines TRBV28 with TRBJ2-1; D is unclear. The CDR3 contains 16 residues. Germline assignment: CDR1 MDHEN and CDR2 SYDVKM. Trimming pared 3 bases from V and 0 bases from J, leaving 12 bases between. DNA for the CDR3: TGTGCCAGCAGTTTGATGTCGAGAAGCTCCTACAATGAGCAGTTCTTC. Translation: CASSLMSRSSYNEQFF.